The 19 T cell receptor beta chains reported below all come from one sample, sequenced in a study of blood T cell repertoires in COVID-19. Only in-frame clones appear in the TCRdb table, and some are missing; sequencing was by immunoSEQ multiplex PCR. The sample holds more than 15,000 clones; over 70% are singletons and the top ten take approximately 2.9%. Sequences were obtained from peripheral blood. All receptors derive from a human donor in a cohort sampled during active COVID-19.

This chain uses TRBV19 with TRBJ2-7; 8 bases match TRBD1. CDR3 length: 13 amino acids. The V gene end was trimmed by 9 bases and the J gene end by 3 bases; junction bases not matched to a gene: 7. Germline CDR1 is LNHDA and CDR2 is SQIVND (reference sequence). The chain's CDR3 is CASLGQGSYEQYF. CDR3 DNA: TGTGCCAGCCTCGGACAGGGAAGCTACGAGCAGTACTTC.

V usage is TRBV3-1 (or the pseudogene TRBV3-2) and J usage is TRBJ2-3, with 11 bases matching TRBD2. Germline V gene data show CDR1 as LGHDT and CDR2 as YNNKEL (reference sequence). V lost 5 bases to trimming and J lost 3 bases; unmatched junction nucleotides: 16. The CDR3 is 19 residues long. The DNA for the CDR3 is TGTGCCAGCAGCTCACGTTGGGGACTAGCGGATCATAGGACAGATACGCAGTATTTT. Its translation is CASSSRWGLADHRTDTQYF.

Regarding this clone: Distinct nucleotide sequences in the sample also encode this CDR3. The V and J genes are TRBV5-4 and TRBJ2-2; 7 positions match TRBD1. J gave up 0 bases and V 4 bases, and 3 bases lay outside the gene matches. Germline V gene lookup returns CDR1 SGHNT and CDR2 YYREEE (reference sequence). The CDR3 has 15 residues. CDR3 DNA: TGTGCCAGCAGCCGGACAGGAGCGAACACCGGGGAGCTGTTTTTT. The encoded protein is CASSRTGANTGELFF.

The chain employs TRBV5-1 and TRBJ1-4; possible D gene TRBD1, 5 bases. Germline assignment: CDR1 SGHRS and CDR2 YFSETQ. This CDR3 is built from 15 residues. V lost 3 bases and J lost 0, with 9 bases in between. CDR3 protein: CASSSMTATNEKLFF. Here the CDR3 DNA reads TGCGCCAGCAGCTCGATGACAGCAACTAATGAAAAACTGTTTTTT.

This chain links TRBV7-6 with TRBJ2-7, with 8 nucleotides matching TRBD2. The CDR3 has 15 amino acids. Looked up from germline, CDR1 is SGHVS and CDR2 is FNYEAQ. Trimming took 1 base from V and 4 from J; bases not matched to a gene: 6. The CDR3 spells CASSLVAGRTYEQYF. The CDR3 DNA sequence: TGTGCCAGCAGCTTAGTAGCGGGAAGAACTTACGAGCAGTACTTC.

The rearrangement joins TRBV20-1 to TRBJ1-5; D is uncertain. The CDR3 consists of 14 residues. Trimming stripped 3 bases from V and 1 base from J, with 10 bases between. CDR1 and CDR2 from the germline V gene are DFQATT and SNEGSKA (reference sequence). Written as DNA, the CDR3 is TGCAGTGCTAGTCCCGGTAGCAGCAATCAGCCCCAGCATTTT. Encoded protein: CSASPGSSNQPQHF.

This chain links TRBV11-2 with TRBJ2-1; D uncertain. CDR1 SGHAT and CDR2 FQNNGV come from the germline V gene. The length of the CDR3 is 14 residues. Trimming pared 0 bases from V and 13 bases from J, leaving 16 bases between. The CDR3 bases are TGTGCCAGCAGCTTAGATCGGTCTTTAGTGTCTCAGTTCTTC. As protein: CASSLDRSLVSQFF.

The rearrangement uses TRBV4-1 and TRBJ2-7; a weak D match, TRBD2 (5 bases). Trimming took 4 bases from V and 2 from J, leaving 12 bases between them. Germline V gene lookup returns CDR1 MGHRA and CDR2 YSYEKL. This CDR3 region has 14 residues. The CDR3 protein is CASSLEGPPYEQYF. CDR3 in DNA: TGCGCCAGCAGCCTCGAGGGTCCCCCCTACGAGCAGTACTTC.

This chain joins TRBV9 and TRBJ2-3; 7 bases are a match to TRBD2. The germline V gene has CDR1 SGDLS and CDR2 YYNGEE. This CDR3 is 13 amino acids long. Trimming took 7 bases from V and 6 from J; bases not matched to a gene: 8. The chain's CDR3 is CASGTSLADTQYF. The CDR3 DNA is TGTGCCAGCGGAACGTCACTAGCGGATACGCAGTATTTT.

In the case of this clone: Other nucleotide sequences in the sample specify the same CDR3. This chain joins TRBV6-5 and TRBJ2-7, with TRBD1 identical over 9 bases. CDR3 length: 14 amino acids. Per germline, CDR1 MNHEY and CDR2 SVGAGI. V lost 6 bases to trimming and J lost 1 base; unmatched junction nucleotides: 4. This CDR3 is CASSPGQGSYEQYF. The CDR3 region has the DNA TGTGCCAGCAGCCCAGGACAGGGGTCCTACGAGCAGTACTTC.

The rearrangement joins TRBV7-8 to TRBJ2-5; 8 positions agree with TRBD1. CDR1 is SGHVS and CDR2 is FQNEAQ in the germline V gene. J was trimmed by 4 bases and V by 5 bases; bases with no gene match: 6. This CDR3 has 14 residues. The CDR3 DNA reads TGTGCCAGCAGCGCCAACAGGGGGTCAGAGACCCAGTACTTC. It specifies CASSANRGSETQYF. The whole variable domain, filled in from reference TRBV7-8 and TRBJ2-5, reads GAGVSQSPRYKVAKRGQDVALRCDPISGHVSLFWYQQALGQGPEFLTYFQNEAQLDKSGLPSDRFFAERPEGSVSTLKIQRTQQEDSAVYLCASSANRGSETQYFGPGTRLLVL.

This clone was recorded once. This chain joins TRBV28 and TRBJ2-1; TRBD2 agrees at 9 bases. The CDR3 consists of 14 residues. Trimming cost V 7 bases and J 4 bases; bases outside gene matches: 5. Germline CDR1 MDHEN, CDR2 SYDVKM. CDR3 in amino acids: CASTLAGFYNEQFF. Written as DNA, the CDR3 is TGTGCCAGCACCCTAGCGGGATTTTACAATGAGCAGTTCTTC. Drawing the rest from reference TRBV28 and TRBJ2-1, the complete variable domain is DVKVTQSSRYLVKRTGEKVFLECVQDMDHENMFWYRQDPGLGLRLIYFSYDVKMKEKGDIPEGYSVSREKKERFSLILESASTNQTSMYLCASTLAGFYNEQFFGPGTRLTVL.

The chain uses TRBV3-1 (or the pseudogene TRBV3-2) and TRBJ1-1, with unresolved D. The CDR3 runs 14 residues. V was trimmed by 4 bases and J by 2 bases, leaving 11 bases between them. Germline loops: CDR1 LGHDT, CDR2 YNNKEL (reference sequence). CDR3 sequence reads: CASSLQSSNTEAFF. Here the CDR3 DNA reads TGTGCCAGCAGCCTCCAGTCAAGTAACACTGAAGCTTTCTTT.

The chain is built from TRBV9 and TRBJ2-1; maybe TRBD1 (6 bases). Germline V gene lookup returns CDR1 SGDLS and CDR2 YYNGEE. The CDR3 is 15 residues long. V lost 0 bases and J lost 8, with 15 bases in between. The DNA for the CDR3 is TGTGCCAGCAGCGTAGGGGACATCAGGACGGATGAGCAGTTCTTC. Its protein is CASSVGDIRTDEQFF.

V gene TRBV6-5 combines with J gene TRBJ2-7, with D unclear. Germline CDR1 reads MNHEY; CDR2 reads SVGAGI. V dropped 6 bases and J dropped 1 base, with 7 bases sitting between them. The CDR3 runs to 12 residues. The CDR3 sequence: CASSSESYEQYF. For the CDR3, the DNA is TGTGCCAGCAGCTCCGAGTCCTACGAGCAGTACTTC.

The chain employs TRBV5-1 and TRBJ2-7; 9 nucleotides align to TRBD1. Germline values: CDR1 SGHRS, CDR2 YFSETQ. The CDR3 sequence is 19 residues long. J lost 3 bases, V lost 6 bases, and 22 bases had no gene match. Here the CDR3 reads CASTPKGFSGWDRVYEQYF. CDR3 sequence (DNA): TGCGCCAGCACCCCTAAGGGGTTTTCTGGTTGGGACAGGGTCTACGAGCAGTACTTC.

The genes are TRBV6-5 and TRBJ2-5; TRBD2 matches 9 bases. The length of the CDR3 is 12 residues. In germline, CDR1 is MNHEY, CDR2 SVGAGI. With V trimmed by 9 bases and J by 5 bases, 4 bases remained unmatched. DNA of the CDR3: TGTGCCAGTAGCGGGAGCGGTGAGACCCAGTACTTC. Encoded protein: CASSGSGETQYF.

The rearrangement links TRBV28 to TRBJ2-7, with a weak D call TRBD2 (6 bases). Trimming removed 6 bases from V and 7 bases from J, with 13 bases in between. Germline lookup yields CDR1 MDHEN and CDR2 SYDVKM. The CDR3 extends over 12 amino acids. CDR3 DNA sequence: TGTGCCAGCAGGGGGGGAAAGGGAGAGCAGTACTTC. It specifies CASRGGKGEQYF.

This chain links TRBV27 with TRBJ2-7; D unclear. V was trimmed by 3 bases and J by 4 bases, leaving 10 bases between them. The CDR3 runs to 13 residues. Germline values: CDR1 MNHEY, CDR2 SMNVEV (reference sequence). CDR3 in amino acids: CASSLLRFYEQYF. In DNA, the CDR3 is TGTGCCAGCAGTTTGCTCAGGTTTTACGAGCAGTACTTC.